These 24 T cell receptor beta chains were all obtained from the same sample, sequenced in a study of graft-versus-host responses after intestinal transplantation. Clones were read by immunoSEQ multiplex PCR, and TCRdb kept only the in-frame ones, dropping some. The table records some 40,000 clones, about nine tenths of them present only once. Graft specimens yielded both intraepithelial and lamina propria lymphocytes. The starting material was ileum tissue, obtained around 200 days after intestinal transplant. The receptors shown here come from a human patient who received an intestinal transplant, so some T cells may come from the graft donor.

Remarks on this clone: Other DNA sequences from this sample encode an identical CDR3 as well. The rearrangement uses TRBV5-1 and TRBJ1-6; D is possibly TRBD1 (5 bases). This CDR3 region has 16 residues. V was pared by 0 bases and J by 7 bases, with 14 bases between. The germline CDR1 and CDR2 sequences are SGHRS and YFSETQ. CDR3 loop: CASSLAGQGKNSPLHF. In DNA form, the CDR3 reads TGCGCCAGCAGCTTGGCGGGGCAGGGAAAGAATTCACCCCTCCACTTT.

The count of this clone is one. The chain carries TRBV5-6 and TRBJ1-1, with D hard to call. V lost 0 bases to trimming and J lost 8 bases, with 14 bases between them. The CDR3 has 14 amino acids. The germline CDR1 and CDR2 sequences are SGHDT and YYEEEE. CDR3 coding DNA: TGTGCCAGCAGCTTGGGCCAGGTAAGAGGAGAAGCTTTCTTT. This encodes CASSLGQVRGEAFF.

This chain joins TRBV7-6 and TRBJ1-2; 12 bases are a match to TRBD1. CDR1 is SGHVS, CDR2 FNYEAQ, per germline. After removal of 3 bases from V and 8 bases from J, the junction contained 1 base not matched to a gene. The CDR3 length is 13 residues. The CDR3, as DNA: TGTGCCAGCAGCTTCGGGACAGGGGGCGGCTACACCTTC. Translating it yields CASSFGTGGGYTF.

V gene TRBV5-4 combines with J gene TRBJ2-7; the match to TRBD2 covers 9 bases. The CDR3 covers 17 residues. Germline-derived CDR1 and CDR2 are SGHNT and YYREEE (reference sequence). Losses at the gene ends were 4 bases for V and 7 bases for J; bases not matched to a gene: 18. The CDR3 is CASSIGGVTSGRGEQYF. CDR3 in DNA: TGTGCCAGCAGCATTGGGGGGGTGACTAGCGGCAGGGGAGAGCAGTACTTC.

The chain employs TRBV2 and TRBJ2-7, with 9 bases matching TRBD1. The CDR3 is 14 amino acids. V lost 8 bases to trimming and J lost 6 bases; unmatched junction nucleotides: 11. Looked up from germline, CDR1 is SNHLY and CDR2 is FYNNEI. CDR3 DNA: TGTGCCAGCTCTCAACAGGGGGCGGTTGGCGAGCAGTACTTC. The encoded protein is CASSQQGAVGEQYF.

This clone has only one observation. The chain carries TRBV7-8 and TRBJ2-1; TRBD2 agrees at 10 bases. V was pared by 2 bases and J by 1 base, with 8 bases of the junction left unmatched. This CDR3 has 18 amino acids. Germline loops: CDR1 SGHVS, CDR2 FQNEAQ. CDR3 loop: CASSLKWTSGQSYNEQFF. Here the CDR3 DNA reads TGTGCCAGCAGCTTAAAATGGACTAGCGGACAGTCCTACAATGAGCAGTTCTTC.

The V gene is TRBV11-2, the J gene TRBJ2-7; 8 bases match TRBD1. This CDR3 contains 15 residues. Trimming took 5 bases from V and 4 from J; bases not matched to a gene: 10. Germline V CDR1 and CDR2: SGHAT, FQNNGV. DNA for the CDR3: TGTGCCAGCAGCCCTCAACCGGGACAGGTTTACGAGCAGTACTTC. Amino acids: CASSPQPGQVYEQYF.

J is TRBJ2-1 and V is TRBV5-1, with D possibly TRBD1 on 5 matching bases. The CDR3 extends over 17 amino acids. The germline CDR1 and CDR2 sequences are SGHRS and YFSETQ. The ends were cut back, 2 bases at V and 6 bases at J, with 21 bases in the middle. CDR3 sequence reads: CASSLRSIGAGPNEQFF. CDR3 sequence (DNA): TGCGCCAGCAGCTTAAGGTCGATCGGCGCAGGGCCCAATGAGCAGTTCTTC.

V is TRBV11-1 and J is TRBJ2-7; D may be TRBD2 (6 bases). Germline V CDR1 and CDR2: SGHAT, FQDESV (reference sequence). CDR3 size: 13 residues. Trimming stripped 3 bases from V and 6 bases from J, with 12 bases between. The CDR3 is CASSFRGLTEQYF. The DNA of the CDR3 is TGTGCCAGCAGCTTCCGGGGACTTACCGAGCAGTACTTC.

The chain carries TRBV6-1 and TRBJ1-2; no clear D. Germline-derived CDR1 and CDR2 are MNHNS and SASEGT. The V end lost 3 bases, the J end lost 8 bases, and 13 bases lay between the germline ends. The CDR3 is 13 residues long. The chain's CDR3 is CASSESTNRGYTF. The CDR3 coding sequence is TGTGCCAGCAGTGAGTCCACAAACCGGGGCTACACCTTC.

The CDR3 spells CASSSYEQFF. CDR3 in DNA: TGTGCCAGCAGTAGTTATGAGCAGTTCTTC. The J gene is TRBJ2-1, the V gene TRBV2; D not resolved. Trimming removed 5 bases from V and 8 bases from J, with 4 bases in between. CDR3 length: 10 residues. CDR1 SNHLY and CDR2 FYNNEI come from the germline V gene.

This clone was found once. CDR3: CASSDPPGLQETQYF. The CDR3 DNA sequence: TGTGCCAGCAGTGACCCACCGGGACTACAAGAGACCCAGTACTTC. The V call is TRBV6-6, the J call TRBJ2-5; 7 bases match TRBD2. V lost 5 bases, J lost 2 bases, and 8 bases stayed unmatched. The CDR3 loop spans 15 amino acids. Germline lookup yields CDR1 MNHNY and CDR2 SVGAGI (reference sequence).

J is TRBJ1-1 and V is TRBV5-4; D is unresolved. V shed 7 bases and J shed 3 bases, with 13 bases lying between them. Germline V lookup: CDR1 SGHNT, CDR2 YYREEE (reference sequence). The CDR3 runs 13 residues. The CDR3: CASLNREHTEAFF. CDR3 DNA: TGTGCCAGCCTTAATAGGGAGCACACTGAAGCTTTCTTT.

The V call is TRBV5-1, the J call TRBJ1-1, with D hard to call. V dropped 1 base and J dropped 1 base, with 5 bases sitting between them. Germline V gives CDR1 SGHRS, CDR2 YFSETQ. The CDR3 is 13 residues long. CDR3 in amino acids: CASSLSPNTEAFF. Written as DNA, the CDR3 is TGCGCCAGCAGCTTGAGCCCGAACACTGAAGCTTTCTTT.

On this clone itself: One end of the junction does not line up with germline, which may come from a read error. This chain connects TRBV7-6 to TRBJ1-1; no reliable D call. CDR1 SGHVS and CDR2 FNYEAQ come from the germline V gene. The CDR3 extends over 13 amino acids. CDR3 region: CASSLRPDTETFF. CDR3 DNA sequence: TGTGCCAGCAGCTTAAGACCCGACACTGAAACTTTCTTT.

In this sample, this clone turned up once. The V call is TRBV11-3, the J call TRBJ2-5; D possibly uses TRBD1 or TRBD2 (6 bases each). V lost 5 bases and J 0 bases, leaving 13 bases between the germline ends. The CDR3 is 15 amino acids. Germline V gene sequence: CDR1 SGHNT, CDR2 YENEEA. The CDR3 DNA is TGTGCCAGCAGCAGGGGGGCAGGGAACCAAGAGACCCAGTACTTC. This sequence encodes CASSRGAGNQETQYF. Looking up the rest from reference TRBV11-3 and TRBJ2-5 gives the full variable domain: EAGVVQSPRYKIIEKKQPVAFWCNPISGHNTLYWYLQNLGQGPELLIRYENEEAVDDSQLPKDRFSAERLKGVDSTLKIQPAELGDSAVYLCASSRGAGNQETQYFGPGTRLLVL.

V usage is TRBV11-2 and J usage is TRBJ1-4, with D unresolved. Deletions cut 1 base from V and 4 bases from J, with 13 bases between. The length of the CDR3 is 16 residues. Germline loops: CDR1 SGHAT, CDR2 FQNNGV. The CDR3 DNA follows: TGTGCCAGCAGCTTAGTCCTGGGCCTGGTTAATGAAAAACTGTTTTTT. It encodes CASSLVLGLVNEKLFF. Full variable domain (rest looked up from reference TRBV11-2 and TRBJ1-4): EAGVAQSPRYKIIEKRQSVAFWCNPISGHATLYWYQQILGQGPKLLIQFQNNGVVDDSQLPKDRFSAERLKGVDSTLKIQPAKLEDSAVYLCASSLVLGLVNEKLFFGSGTQLSVL.

The chain is built from TRBV11-2 and TRBJ2-3; 7 positions agree with TRBD2. Germline CDR1 SGHAT, CDR2 FQNNGV. CDR3 length: 15 residues. Unmatched junction bases numbered 3, after V lost 3 bases and J lost 0 bases. CDR3 loop: CASSFLAASTDTQYF. The CDR3 nucleotides read TGTGCCAGCAGCTTCCTAGCGGCTAGCACAGATACGCAGTATTTT.

The chain has TRBV29-1 and TRBJ2-1; no clear D gene. This CDR3 has 13 residues. Germline CDR1 and CDR2: SQVTM and ANQGSEA. V was shortened by 4 bases and J by 4 bases, with 11 bases between the two germline ends. CDR3 sequence (DNA): TGCAGCGTTGTGCTGGGAATGTACAATGAGCAGTTCTTC. Translated: CSVVLGMYNEQFF.

This rearrangement joins TRBV27 to TRBJ2-3; the D gene is possibly TRBD2 (6 bases). The V gene's germline CDR1 is MNHEY and CDR2 SMNVEV (reference sequence). The CDR3 runs to 15 residues. Trimming stripped 2 bases from V and 3 bases from J, with 12 bases between. As DNA, the CDR3 is TGTGCCAGCAGTTTAGAGTCGCGGGAAACAGATACGCAGTATTTT. Translating gives CASSLESRETDTQYF.

The CDR3 loop is CASSTTSGYTDTQYF. The CDR3 DNA reads as TGTGCCAGCAGTACAACTAGCGGATACACAGATACGCAGTATTTT. The rearrangement joins TRBV6-1 to TRBJ2-3; 8 nucleotides agree with TRBD2. This CDR3 spans 15 amino acids. Germline V gene lookup returns CDR1 MNHNS and CDR2 SASEGT. After removal of 5 bases from V and 2 bases from J, the junction contained 6 bases not matched to a gene.

This sequence joins TRBV30 and TRBJ2-1; 8 bases fit TRBD2. This CDR3 comprises 14 residues. CDR1 and CDR2 (germline): GTSNPN, SVGIG (reference sequence). The CDR3 DNA follows: TGTGGATTCGCCGGGAGGGGACCCCACAATGAGCAGTTCTTC. Its protein product is CGFAGRGPHNEQFF.

This sequence joins TRBV6-5 and TRBJ1-1, with D tentatively TRBD1 (5 bases). Germline V lookup: CDR1 MNHEY, CDR2 SVGAGI. V lost 5 bases and J lost 8, with 15 bases in between. CDR3 length: 13 residues. The CDR3 here is CASSPPGGWEAFF. The CDR3 region has the DNA TGTGCCAGCAGTCCACCGGGGGGGTGGGAAGCTTTCTTT.

This chain uses TRBV6-5 with TRBJ1-1; D call uncertain. The length of the CDR3 is 15 residues. CDR1 is MNHEY, CDR2 SVGAGI, per germline. V was shortened by 0 bases and J by 3 bases, with 11 bases between the two germline ends. The CDR3 DNA follows: TGTGCCAGCAGTTACTCTTGGCTCCTGGACACTGAAGCTTTCTTT. The encoded protein is CASSYSWLLDTEAFF.